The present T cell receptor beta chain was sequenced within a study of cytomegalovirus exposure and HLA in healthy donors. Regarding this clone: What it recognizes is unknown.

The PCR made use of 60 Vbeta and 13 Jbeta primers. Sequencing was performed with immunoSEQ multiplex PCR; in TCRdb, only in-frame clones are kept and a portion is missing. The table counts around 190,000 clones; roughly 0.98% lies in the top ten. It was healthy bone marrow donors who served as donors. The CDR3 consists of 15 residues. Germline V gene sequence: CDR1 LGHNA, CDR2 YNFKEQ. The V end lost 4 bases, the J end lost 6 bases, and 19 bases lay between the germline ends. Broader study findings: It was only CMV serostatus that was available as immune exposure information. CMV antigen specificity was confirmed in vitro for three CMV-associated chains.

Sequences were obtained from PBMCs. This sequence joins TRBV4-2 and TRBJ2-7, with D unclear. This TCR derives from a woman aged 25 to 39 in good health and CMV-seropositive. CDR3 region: CASSPRESRTGEQYF. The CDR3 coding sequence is TGTGCCAGCAGCCCACGAGAGAGTAGAACGGGCGAGCAGTACTTC.